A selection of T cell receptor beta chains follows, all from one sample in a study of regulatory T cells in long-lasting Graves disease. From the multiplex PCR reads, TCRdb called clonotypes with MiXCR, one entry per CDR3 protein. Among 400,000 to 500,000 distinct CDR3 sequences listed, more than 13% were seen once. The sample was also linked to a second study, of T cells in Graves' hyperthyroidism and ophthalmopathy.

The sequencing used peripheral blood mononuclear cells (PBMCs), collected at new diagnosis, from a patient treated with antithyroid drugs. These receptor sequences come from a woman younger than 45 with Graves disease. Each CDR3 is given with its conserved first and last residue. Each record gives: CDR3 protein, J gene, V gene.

CDR3: CASRGQGNSPLHF
J: TRBJ1-6
V: TRBV12-3/TRBV12-4

CDR3: CSGAPASDYGYTF
J: TRBJ1-2
V: TRBV29-1

CDR3: CASSHFPGQGHNQPQHF
J: TRBJ1-5
V: TRBV4-1

CDR3: CAWTLSYGDTEAFF
J: TRBJ1-1
V: TRBV30

CDR3: CASRATAGGVNIQYF
J: TRBJ2-4
V: TRBV27

CDR3: CASRKGGPYNEQFF
J: TRBJ2-1
V: TRBV19

CDR3: CASSLIDGRVSYNEQFF
J: TRBJ2-1
V: TRBV12-3/TRBV12-4

CDR3: CASSKQGAGVNTEAFF
J: TRBJ1-1
V: TRBV6-1

CDR3: CSARSPGENTEAFF
J: TRBJ1-1
V: TRBV20-1

CDR3: CASSGLLADTQYF
J: TRBJ2-3
V: TRBV19

CDR3: CANSNRGRDYGYTF
J: TRBJ1-2
V: TRBV12-3/TRBV12-4

CDR3: CASSLRGKASGTSTDTQYF
J: TRBJ2-3
V: TRBV7-9

CDR3: CASSFSGLAGKTGELFF
J: TRBJ2-2
V: TRBV11-3

CDR3: CASSQDVGSYEQYF
J: TRBJ2-7
V: TRBV3-1

CDR3: CASSSRPHRGSKGKNIQYF
J: TRBJ2-4
V: TRBV28

CDR3: CASSARGGDSNQPQHF
J: TRBJ1-5
V: TRBV2

CDR3: CATIFGRLTSGNTIYF
J: TRBJ1-3
V: TRBV24-1

CDR3: CSVVVWGGEKTYEQYF
J: TRBJ2-7
V: TRBV29-1

CDR3: CAWSPPRGPYEQYF
J: TRBJ2-7
V: TRBV30

CDR3: CASSPRRPFYEQYF
J: TRBJ2-7
V: TRBV28

CDR3: CSARDLASSYEQYF
J: TRBJ2-7
V: TRBV20-1

CDR3: CASSYSPEITEAFF
J: TRBJ1-1
V: TRBV6-2/TRBV6-3

CDR3: CASRLAGGRAGELFF
J: TRBJ2-2
V: TRBV3-1

CDR3: CASSLEQYF
J: TRBJ2-7
V: TRBV10-2

CDR3: CAWSAPPPQTKYNEQFF
J: TRBJ2-1
V: TRBV30

CDR3: CASSSVLAHEQYF
J: TRBJ2-7
V: TRBV7-2

CDR3: CATSDRGQGGRETQYF
J: TRBJ2-5
V: TRBV24-1

CDR3: CASSSAGLRETQYF
J: TRBJ2-5
V: TRBV7-8

CDR3: CAISESTSEQFF
J: TRBJ2-1
V: TRBV10-3

CDR3: CASSLAGEAPNEQFF
J: TRBJ2-1
V: TRBV11-2

CDR3: CASSGNRNTGELFF
J: TRBJ2-2
V: TRBV27

CDR3: CASSLSDNEQFF
J: TRBJ2-1
V: TRBV5-1

CDR3: CASRGSRGSGELFF
J: TRBJ2-2
V: TRBV7-3

CDR3: CASLGGGDTGELFF
J: TRBJ2-2
V: TRBV6-1

CDR3: CASSAVGQSYNEQFF
J: TRBJ2-1
V: TRBV7-9

CDR3: CATSRDLLYNTEAFF
J: TRBJ1-1
V: TRBV15

CDR3: CASSPRGTSNTGELFF
J: TRBJ2-2
V: TRBV18

CDR3: CSAEQGWSQETQYF
J: TRBJ2-5
V: TRBV20-1

CDR3: CSALPTGQVAGYTF
J: TRBJ1-2
V: TRBV20-1

CDR3: CASSQVDQGLAGGEQFF
J: TRBJ2-1
V: TRBV11-1

CDR3: CSARDMGPGGYTF
J: TRBJ1-2
V: TRBV20-1

CDR3: CSATGQGWGDTQYF
J: TRBJ2-3
V: TRBV20-1

CDR3: CASSKGKSGVWGTEAFF
J: TRBJ1-1
V: TRBV12-3/TRBV12-4

CDR3: CASSPSSHEQYF
J: TRBJ2-7
V: TRBV28

CDR3: CANTISGRTEAFF
J: TRBJ1-1
V: TRBV2

CDR3: CASSYGTPGPEAFF
J: TRBJ1-1
V: TRBV5-1

CDR3: CASSYSGTGYTF
J: TRBJ1-2
V: TRBV6-5

CDR3: CASSVVVGENTGELFF
J: TRBJ2-2
V: TRBV9

CDR3: CASSLRIAGVDEQFF
J: TRBJ2-1
V: TRBV5-1

CDR3: CASSSIRGTIYF
J: TRBJ1-3
V: TRBV11-2

CDR3: CSAREGTGYGYGYTF
J: TRBJ1-2
V: TRBV20-1

CDR3: CASSVGPAGQETQYF
J: TRBJ2-5
V: TRBV9

CDR3: CASSYSATSGKMIYEQYF
J: TRBJ2-7
V: TRBV6-5

CDR3: CSARGLRGPEAFF
J: TRBJ1-1
V: TRBV20-1

CDR3: CASTKTGVLDTGELFF
J: TRBJ2-2
V: TRBV7-9

CDR3: CASSVGASNTEAFF
J: TRBJ1-1
V: TRBV9

CDR3: CASSFRTSGRFSTDTQYF
J: TRBJ2-3
V: TRBV6-2/TRBV6-3